The T cell receptor (beta chain) described here comes from a study of Graves' ophthalmopathy and Graves' hyperthyroidism. CDR3 regions of TCR beta were amplified from RNA transcripts. Scientists carried out first-round RT-PCR using HTBI primers and then a second-round multiplex PCR. Each CDR3 protein gets one entry after TCRdb re-called the multiplex PCR reads with MiXCR. The sample holds some 25,000 distinct CDR3 sequences, about 44% seen once. Trimming removed 0 bases from V and 5 bases from J, with 31 bases in between. The CDR3 runs 21 residues. Per germline, CDR1 LNHNV and CDR2 YYDKDF (reference sequence). At least ten counts were recorded for this clonotype. The authors used Ficoll-Paque density gradient centrifugation to separate PBMCs. The input was more than 7.5 ml of fresh peripheral blood.

The sequenced material came from peripheral blood. The receptor comes from an adult woman with stable Graves' hyperthyroidism. The chain employs TRBV15 and TRBJ2-5; TRBD1 or TRBD2 may be the D gene (6 bases each). CDR3 nucleotide sequence: TGTGCCACCAGCAGAGACCGGGGATTCGTTGGAAGGGGGGCCCAGATCGAGACCCAGTACTTC. It encodes CATSRDRGFVGRGAQIETQYF.